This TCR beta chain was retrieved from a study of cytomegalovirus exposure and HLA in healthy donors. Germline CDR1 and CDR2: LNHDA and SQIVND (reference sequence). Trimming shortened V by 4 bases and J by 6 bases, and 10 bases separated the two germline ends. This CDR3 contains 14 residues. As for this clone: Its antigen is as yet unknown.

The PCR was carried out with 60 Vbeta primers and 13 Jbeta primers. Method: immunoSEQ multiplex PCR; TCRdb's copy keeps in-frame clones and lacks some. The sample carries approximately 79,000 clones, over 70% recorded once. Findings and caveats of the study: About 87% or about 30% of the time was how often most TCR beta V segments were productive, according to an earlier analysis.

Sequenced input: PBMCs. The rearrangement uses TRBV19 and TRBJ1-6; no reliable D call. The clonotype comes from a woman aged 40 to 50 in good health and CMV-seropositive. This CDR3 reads CASSRMEPNSPLHF. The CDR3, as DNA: TGTGCCAGTAGTAGGATGGAGCCTAATTCACCCCTCCACTTT.